This T cell receptor beta chain is drawn from a study of T cell clusters in autoimmune cytopenias. Study context: TRB sequencing had a median around 52,000 reads and about 2,500 distinct clonotypes per sample. General study points: TRB repertoire shifts in secondary cytopenia and chronic lymphocytic leukemia mostly reflected lymphoma, not autoimmunity.

To note about this clonotype: Its matching antigen is unknown.

TRB rearrangements were amplified by touch-down multiplex PCR with mixed TRB-A/B primers. TCRdb reworked the multiplex PCR reads into one entry per CDR3 protein, no DNA. Recorded here are 6,000 to 8,500 distinct CDR3 sequences; the top ten clones represent more than 15%. TRB was amplified from 250 ng of peripheral blood genomic DNA per sample. CDR1 is GTSNPN, CDR2 SVGIG, per germline (reference sequence). The CDR3 loop spans 14 amino acids. Sequencing used peripheral blood. The rearrangement joins TRBV30 to TRBJ1-5. The receptor's source is a human donor with an autoimmune cytopenia or autoimmune hepatitis (not recorded which). The CDR3 region is CAWSVGGINQPQHF.